This T cell receptor beta chain came from a study of tumor and adjacent non-tumor tissue in lung cancer. Whole-study context: Aged about 31 to 80 years, patients included about 11 men and about 5 women with stage I to III disease. Regarding the study as a whole: Compared with tumor, normal lung showed significantly lower TCR diversity.

Turning to this clonotype: Its antigen is still unknown. An end of the junction does not agree with germline; a read error may underlie this.

TCRbeta libraries were built with three rounds of nested PCR, modified from ARM-PCR. TCRdb reprocessed the multiplex PCR reads with MiXCR, giving one entry per CDR3 protein. The table records roughly 120,000 distinct CDR3 sequences, roughly two thirds of them present only once. RNA was extracted from bulk tissue without any cell sorting. More than 3 cm separated this lung sample from the edge of the tumor. The CDR3 contains 14 residues. CDR1 and CDR2 from the germline V gene are SGHDT and YYEEEE. Sequences were obtained from distant non-tumor lung tissue. The TCR comes from a man aged 55 to 70 with non-small cell lung cancer. V and J are TRBV5-6 and TRBJ2-1; 7 nucleotides agree with TRBD2. CDR3 protein: CASTEGGPFNEQSF. DNA for the CDR3: TGTGCCAGCACGGAGGGAGGGCCGTTCAATGAGCAGTCCTTC.